The rows below give T cell receptor beta chains drawn from one sample of a study of shared clonotypes between healthy human individuals. Clones were read by immunoSEQ multiplex PCR, and TCRdb kept only the in-frame ones, dropping some. The sample lists more than 1 million clones, approximately 80% occurring once. Source material: memory CD4+ T cells from PBMCs. These receptors were obtained from a man aged 18 to 29 in good health. Some clones in this sample may be carry-over from other donors' samples. CDR3s include the opening cysteine and the closing phenylalanine or tryptophan. The order of the fields is J gene, clone size, CDR3 length, D gene, V gene, CDR3 protein, CDR3 DNA. The D gene is left open where the match is weak. Clone size is not always given. Where it is, it says once, few, many or a class for expanded clones.

TRBJ1-4	.	14	TRBD1	TRBV13	CASSRRQGGEKLFF	TGTGCCAGCAGCCGACGACAGGGGGGTGAAAAACTGTTTTTT
TRBJ1-1	.	14	.	TRBV28	CASSLRAGNTEAFF	TGTGCCAGCAGTTTAAGGGCTGGCAACACTGAAGCTTTCTTT
TRBJ2-2	.	20	.	TRBV18	CASSLYTGQNPTLNTGELFF	TGTGCCAGCTCACTTTACACTGGACAGAACCCCACTTTGAACACCGGGGAGCTGTTTTTT
TRBJ1-4	.	16	.	TRBV28	CASSSGGGVASEKLFF	TGTGCCAGCAGTTCGGGGGGCGGCGTTGCGAGTGAAAAACTGTTTTTT
TRBJ2-3	.	11	.	TRBV30	CAWSPLDTQYF	TGTGCCTGGAGTCCTCTGGATACGCAGTATTTT
TRBJ2-1	.	16	.	TRBV14	CASSQGVTRDYNEQFF	TGTGCCAGCAGCCAAGGTGTGACTAGAGACTACAATGAGCAGTTCTTC
TRBJ2-7	.	12	TRBD1	TRBV2	CASGTGGYEQYF	TGTGCCAGCGGGACAGGGGGGTACGAGCAGTACTTC
TRBJ1-4	.	15	.	TRBV27	CASRSPMRANEKLFF	TGTGCCAGCAGGTCACCAATGAGGGCTAATGAAAAACTGTTTTTT
TRBJ2-4	.	17	.	TRBV13	CASSLAPGSAAKNIQYF	TGTGCCAGCAGCTTAGCCCCCGGCTCGGCGGCCAAAAACATTCAGTACTTC
TRBJ2-1	.	17	TRBD2	TRBV4-3	CASSQADPGLSHNEQFF	TGCGCCAGCAGCCAAGCGGACCCGGGACTAAGCCACAATGAGCAGTTCTTC
TRBJ2-7	.	14	TRBD2	TRBV5-1	CASSPREGPYEQYF	TGCGCCAGCAGTCCACGGGAGGGACCCTACGAGCAGTACTTC
TRBJ2-7	.	13	.	TRBV6-5	CASSYGQNYEQYF	TGTGCCAGCAGTTACGGACAGAACTACGAGCAGTACTTC
TRBJ1-1	.	12	.	TRBV30	CAWTRHNTEAFF	TGTGCCTGGACCAGACATAACACTGAAGCTTTCTTT
TRBJ2-7	.	16	TRBD1	TRBV15	CATSREPTGGWNEQYF	TGTGCCACCAGCAGAGAGCCGACAGGGGGCTGGAACGAGCAGTACTTC
TRBJ1-1	.	14	.	TRBV5-1	CASSLQQGMTEAFF	TGCGCCAGCAGCTTACAACAGGGTATGACTGAAGCTTTCTTT
TRBJ2-4	.	16	.	TRBV18	CASSPLDRLAKNIQYF	TGTGCCAGCTCACCACTTGACAGATTAGCCAAAAACATTCAGTACTTC
TRBJ2-1	.	17	TRBD2	TRBV4-1	CASSQDVRASGYNEQFF	TGCGCCAGCAGCCAAGATGTTCGAGCTAGCGGGTACAATGAGCAGTTCTTC
TRBJ2-6	once	15	.	TRBV7-9	CASSSRGSGANVLTF	TGTGCCAGCAGCTCCAGGGGTTCTGGGGCCAACGTCCTGACTTTC
TRBJ2-5	.	15	TRBD2	TRBV25-1	CASSGLGGRGETQYF	TGTGCCAGCAGTGGACTTGGGGGGAGGGGCGAGACCCAGTACTTC
TRBJ2-7	.	12	.	TRBV10-3	CATGDGVYEQYF	TGTGCCACCGGGGACGGAGTCTACGAGCAGTACTTC
TRBJ1-1	many	14	.	TRBV6-1	CASSPSILSREAFF	TGTGCCAGCAGCCCGTCGATTCTTAGCCGGGAAGCTTTCTTT
TRBJ1-1	.	17	.	TRBV5-1	CASSLNTRGAVGTEAFF	TGCGCCAGCAGCTTGAATACCCGGGGGGCTGTGGGCACTGAAGCTTTCTTT
TRBJ2-2	.	13	.	TRBV6-6	CASSYQGGGELFF	TGTGCCAGCAGTTACCAAGGAGGCGGGGAGCTGTTTTTT
TRBJ2-3	few	12	.	TRBV2	CASSALTDTQYF	TGTGCCAGCAGCGCCCTCACAGATACGCAGTATTTT
TRBJ2-1	.	14	TRBD2	TRBV6-1	CASTGLAEFNEQFF	TGTGCCAGCACGGGACTAGCCGAATTCAATGAGCAGTTCTTC
TRBJ2-5	.	18	.	TRBV7-2	CASSPPPSGLRNRETQYF	TGTGCCAGCAGCCCACCCCCTTCCGGGTTAAGGAATAGGGAGACCCAGTACTTC
TRBJ2-1	.	16	.	TRBV5-1	CASSLVLRGGHNEQFF	TGCGCCAGCAGCTTGGTATTGCGCGGGGGCCACAATGAGCAGTTCTTC
TRBJ2-1	.	14	.	TRBV4-1	CASSQRGFYNEQFF	TGCGCCAGCAGCCAAAGAGGATTTTACAATGAGCAGTTCTTC
TRBJ1-5	.	14	TRBD1	TRBV6-6	CASQGTGYNQPQHF	TGTGCCAGCCAAGGGACAGGGTACAATCAGCCCCAGCATTTT
TRBJ1-1	.	15	.	TRBV18	CASSPRGDSNTEAFF	TGTGCCAGCTCACCACGGGGGGATTCGAACACTGAAGCTTTCTTT
TRBJ2-1	.	15	.	TRBV2	CASSEVRTTYNEQFF	TGTGCCAGCAGTGAGGTTCGGACTACCTACAATGAGCAGTTCTTC
TRBJ2-1	many	13	.	TRBV30	CAWRDFGGNEQFF	TGTGCCTGGAGGGACTTCGGGGGCAATGAGCAGTTCTTC
TRBJ2-6	.	17	.	TRBV7-3	CASSFGPRQSGANVLTF	TGTGCCAGCAGCTTCGGGCCCCGGCAGTCCGGGGCCAACGTCCTGACTTTC